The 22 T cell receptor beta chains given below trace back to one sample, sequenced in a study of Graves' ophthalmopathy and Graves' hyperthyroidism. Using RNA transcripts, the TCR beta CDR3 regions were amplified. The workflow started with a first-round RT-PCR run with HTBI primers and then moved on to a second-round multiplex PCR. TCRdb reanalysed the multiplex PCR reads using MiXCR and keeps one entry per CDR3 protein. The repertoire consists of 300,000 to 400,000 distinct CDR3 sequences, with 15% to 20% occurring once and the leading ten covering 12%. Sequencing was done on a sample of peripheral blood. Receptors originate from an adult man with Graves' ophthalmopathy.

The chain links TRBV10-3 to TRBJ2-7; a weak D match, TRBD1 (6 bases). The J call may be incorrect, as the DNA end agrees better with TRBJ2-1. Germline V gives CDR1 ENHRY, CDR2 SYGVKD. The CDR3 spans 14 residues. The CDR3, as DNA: TGTGCCATCAGCTTAGCACAGGGTATGTCCGAGCAGTTCTTC. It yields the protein CAISLAQGMSEQFF.

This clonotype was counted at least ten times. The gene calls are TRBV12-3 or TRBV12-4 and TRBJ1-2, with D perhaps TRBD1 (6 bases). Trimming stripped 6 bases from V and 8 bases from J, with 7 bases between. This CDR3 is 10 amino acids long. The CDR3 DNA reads TGTGCCAGCAGCGGACAGGGCTACACCTTC. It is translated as CASSGQGYTF.

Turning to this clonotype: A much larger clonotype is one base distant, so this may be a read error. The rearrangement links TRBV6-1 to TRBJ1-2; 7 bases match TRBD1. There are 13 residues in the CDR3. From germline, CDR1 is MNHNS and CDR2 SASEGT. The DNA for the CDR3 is TGTGCCAGCAGCAGGGGGATTTTCTATGGCTACAACTTC. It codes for CASSRGIFYGYNF.

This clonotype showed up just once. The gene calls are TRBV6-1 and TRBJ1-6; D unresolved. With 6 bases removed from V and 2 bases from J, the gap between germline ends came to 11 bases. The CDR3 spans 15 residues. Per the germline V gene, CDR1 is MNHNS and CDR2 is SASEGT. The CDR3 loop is CASSDAGTYNSPLHF. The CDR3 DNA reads TGTGCCAGCAGCGACGCGGGGACCTATAATTCACCCCTCCACTTT.

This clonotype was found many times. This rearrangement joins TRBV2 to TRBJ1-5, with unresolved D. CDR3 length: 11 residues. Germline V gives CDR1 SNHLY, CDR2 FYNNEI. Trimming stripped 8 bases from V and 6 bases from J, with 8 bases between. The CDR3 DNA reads TGTGCCAGCGGTTGGTCTCAGCCCCAGCATTTT. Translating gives CASGWSQPQHF.

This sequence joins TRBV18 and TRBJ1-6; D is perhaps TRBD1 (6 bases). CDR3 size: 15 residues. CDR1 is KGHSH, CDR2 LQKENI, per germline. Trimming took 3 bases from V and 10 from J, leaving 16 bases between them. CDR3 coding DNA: TGTGCCAGCTCACCCGCACAGGGTGGGGGATCACCCCTCCACTTT. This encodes CASSPAQGGGSPLHF.

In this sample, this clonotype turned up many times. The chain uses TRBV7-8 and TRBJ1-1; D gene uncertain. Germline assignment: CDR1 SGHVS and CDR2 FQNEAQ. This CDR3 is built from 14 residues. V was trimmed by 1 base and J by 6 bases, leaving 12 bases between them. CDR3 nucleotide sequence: TGTGCCAGCAGCTTAGTACTGGTAGGGTCTGAAGCTTTCTTT. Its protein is CASSLVLVGSEAFF.

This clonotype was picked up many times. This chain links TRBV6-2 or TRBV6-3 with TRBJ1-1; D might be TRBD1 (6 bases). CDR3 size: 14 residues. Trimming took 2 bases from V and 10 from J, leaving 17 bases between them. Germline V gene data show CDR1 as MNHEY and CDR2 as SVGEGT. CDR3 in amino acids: CASSYQTRGPRAFF. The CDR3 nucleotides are TGTGCCAGCAGTTACCAGACCAGGGGTCCACGAGCTTTCTTT.

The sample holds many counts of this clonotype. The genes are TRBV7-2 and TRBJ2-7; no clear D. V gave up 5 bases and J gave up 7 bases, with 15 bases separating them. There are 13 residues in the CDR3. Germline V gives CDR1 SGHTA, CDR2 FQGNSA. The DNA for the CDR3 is TGTGCCAGCAGCCCGAAGTATGGGGAAGAGCAGTACTTC. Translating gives CASSPKYGEEQYF.

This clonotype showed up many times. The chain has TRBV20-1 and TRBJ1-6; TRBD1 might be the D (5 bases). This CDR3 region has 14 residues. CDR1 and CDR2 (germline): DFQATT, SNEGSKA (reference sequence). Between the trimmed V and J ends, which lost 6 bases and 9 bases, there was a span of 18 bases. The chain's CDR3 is CSAPSVGRGSPLHF. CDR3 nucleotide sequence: TGCAGTGCCCCCAGTGTGGGGAGGGGTTCACCCCTCCACTTT.

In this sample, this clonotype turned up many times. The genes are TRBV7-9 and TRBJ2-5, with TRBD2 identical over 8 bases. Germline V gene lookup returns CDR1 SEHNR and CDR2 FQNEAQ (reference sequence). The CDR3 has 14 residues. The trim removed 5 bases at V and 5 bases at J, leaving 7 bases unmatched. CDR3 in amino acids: CASSPGLAWETQYF. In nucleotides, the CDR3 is TGTGCCAGCAGCCCCGGACTAGCCTGGGAGACCCAGTACTTC. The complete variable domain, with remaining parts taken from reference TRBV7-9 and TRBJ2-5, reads DTGVSQNPRHKITKRGQNVTFRCDPISEHNRLYWYRQTLGQGPEFLTYFQNEAQLEKSRLLSDRFSAERPKGSFSTLEIQRTEQGDSAMYLCASSPGLAWETQYFGPGTRLLVL.

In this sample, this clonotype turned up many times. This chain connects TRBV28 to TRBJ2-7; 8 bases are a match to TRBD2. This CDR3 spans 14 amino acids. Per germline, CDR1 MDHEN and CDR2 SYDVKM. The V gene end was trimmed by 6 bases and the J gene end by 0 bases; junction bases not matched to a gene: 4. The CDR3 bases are TGTGCCAGCAGATCGGGGGGGCCCTCCTACGAGCAGTACTTC. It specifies CASRSGGPSYEQYF.

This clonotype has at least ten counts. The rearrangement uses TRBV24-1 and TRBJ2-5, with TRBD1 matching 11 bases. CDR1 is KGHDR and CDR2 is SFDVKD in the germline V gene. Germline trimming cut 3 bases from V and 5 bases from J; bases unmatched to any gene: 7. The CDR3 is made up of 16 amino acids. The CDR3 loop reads CATSDTWTGGYETQYF. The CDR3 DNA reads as TGTGCCACCAGTGATACCTGGACAGGGGGCTATGAGACCCAGTACTTC.

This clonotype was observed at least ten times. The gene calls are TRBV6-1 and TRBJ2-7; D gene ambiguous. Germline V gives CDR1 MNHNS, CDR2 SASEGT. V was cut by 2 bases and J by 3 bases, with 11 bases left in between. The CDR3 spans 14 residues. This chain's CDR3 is CASSEPRLIYEQYF. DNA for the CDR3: TGTGCCAGCAGTGAACCCAGATTAATCTACGAGCAGTACTTC.

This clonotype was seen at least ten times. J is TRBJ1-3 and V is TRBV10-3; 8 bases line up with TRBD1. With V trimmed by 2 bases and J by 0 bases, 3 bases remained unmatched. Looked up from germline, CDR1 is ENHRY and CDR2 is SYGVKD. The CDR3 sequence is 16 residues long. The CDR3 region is CAISEGTGHSGNTIYF. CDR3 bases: TGTGCCATCAGTGAGGGGACAGGACACTCTGGAAACACCATATATTTT.

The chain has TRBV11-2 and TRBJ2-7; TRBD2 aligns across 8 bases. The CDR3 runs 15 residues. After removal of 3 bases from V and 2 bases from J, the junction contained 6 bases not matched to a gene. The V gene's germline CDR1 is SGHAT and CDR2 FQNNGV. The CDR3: CASSFGLAAAYEQYF. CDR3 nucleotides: TGTGCCAGCAGCTTCGGACTAGCTGCTGCCTACGAGCAGTACTTC. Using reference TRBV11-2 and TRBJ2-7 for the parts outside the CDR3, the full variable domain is EAGVAQSPRYKIIEKRQSVAFWCNPISGHATLYWYQQILGQGPKLLIQFQNNGVVDDSQLPKDRFSAERLKGVDSTLKIQPAKLEDSAVYLCASSFGLAAAYEQYFGPGTRLTVT.

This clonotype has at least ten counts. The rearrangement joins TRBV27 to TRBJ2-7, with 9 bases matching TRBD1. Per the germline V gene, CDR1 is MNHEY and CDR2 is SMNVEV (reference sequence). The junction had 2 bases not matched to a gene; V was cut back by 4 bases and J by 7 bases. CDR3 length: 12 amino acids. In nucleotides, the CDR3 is TGTGCCAGCAGTTCGACAGGGGGAGAGCAGTACTTC. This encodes CASSSTGGEQYF.

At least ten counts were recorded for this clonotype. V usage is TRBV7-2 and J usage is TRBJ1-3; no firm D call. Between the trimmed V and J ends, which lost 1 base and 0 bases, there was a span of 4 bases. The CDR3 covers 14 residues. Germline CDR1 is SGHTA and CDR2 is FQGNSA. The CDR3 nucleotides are TGTGCCAGCAGCTTAGATGTCTCTGGAAACACCATATATTTT. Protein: CASSLDVSGNTIYF.

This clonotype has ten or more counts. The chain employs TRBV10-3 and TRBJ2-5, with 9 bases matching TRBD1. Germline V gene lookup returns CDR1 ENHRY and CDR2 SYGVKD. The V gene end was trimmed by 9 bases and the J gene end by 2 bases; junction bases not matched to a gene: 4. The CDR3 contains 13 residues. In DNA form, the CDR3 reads TGTGCCATAACAGGGGGCTTACAAGAGACCCAGTACTTC. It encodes CAITGGLQETQYF.

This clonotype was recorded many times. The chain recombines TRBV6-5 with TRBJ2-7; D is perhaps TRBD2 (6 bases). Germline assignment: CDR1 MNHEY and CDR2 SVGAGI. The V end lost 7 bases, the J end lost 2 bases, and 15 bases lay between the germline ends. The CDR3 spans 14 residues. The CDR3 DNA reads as TGTGCCAGCACCTCGGTTAGCGGAGCCTACGAGCAGTACTTC. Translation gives CASTSVSGAYEQYF.

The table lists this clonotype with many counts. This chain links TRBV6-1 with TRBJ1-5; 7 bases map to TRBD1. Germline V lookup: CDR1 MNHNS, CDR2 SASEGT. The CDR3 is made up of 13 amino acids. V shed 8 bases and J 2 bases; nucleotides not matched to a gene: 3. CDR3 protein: CASDGTGNQPQHF. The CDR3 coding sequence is TGTGCCAGCGACGGGACAGGCAATCAGCCCCAGCATTTT.

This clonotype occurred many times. The CDR3 region is CASSNKNRDGNYEQYF. For the CDR3, the DNA is TGTGCCAGCAGTAACAAGAACCGGGACGGTAACTACGAGCAGTACTTC. The rearrangement links TRBV12-3 or TRBV12-4 to TRBJ2-7; D may be TRBD1 or TRBD2 (5 bases each). The germline V and J ends were trimmed by 5 bases and 3 bases, with 20 bases remaining between them. The CDR3 runs 16 residues.